The 24 T cell receptor beta chains below come from one sample, sequenced in a study of molecular identifiers for immune sequencing clone quantification. TCRdb processed the PCR reads anew with MiXCR; each CDR3 protein has one entry. Of 45,000 to 55,000 distinct CDR3 sequences in the sample, 35% to 40% were seen once. Sample: naive CD8+ T cells from blood, with Jurkat cell RNA spiked in. Sample subset: FACS-sorted CD8+CD4-CCR7+CD45RA+ naive T cells. The receptors shown here come from a human donor in good health. Some libraries in this study had Jurkat cell RNA spiked in.

With respect to this clonotype: A much larger clone differs by one base, so this may be a read error. The CDR3 bases are TGTGCCAGCAGCTTCGGGACAGGTCCTGCTGCAGCTTTCTTT. The encoded protein is CASSFGTGPAAAFF. V and J are TRBV5-6 and TRBJ1-1; 8 bases map to TRBD1. Trimming took 2 bases from V and 10 from J; bases not matched to a gene: 10. Germline V gives CDR1 SGHDT, CDR2 YYEEEE. The CDR3 contains 14 residues.

DNA for the CDR3: TGTGCCAGCAGCGTCGGCAGGCACCCCGGGGAGCTGTTTTTT. Residues: CASSVGRHPGELFF. This chain links TRBV9 with TRBJ2-2, with D unclear. V dropped 2 bases and J dropped 6 bases, with 11 bases sitting between them. The CDR3 is 14 amino acids. Germline V gene sequence: CDR1 SGDLS, CDR2 YYNGEE.

This clonotype was seen repeatedly, ten times or more. CDR3 sequence reads: CASSLTGLAGLYEQYF. CDR3 nucleotides: TGTGCCAGCAGTTTAACAGGACTAGCGGGCCTCTACGAGCAGTACTTC. This chain connects TRBV12-3 or TRBV12-4 to TRBJ2-7, with 11 bases lining up with TRBD2. Unmatched junction bases numbered 6, after V lost 2 bases and J lost 3 bases. CDR3 length equals 16 residues.

A remark on this clonotype: The CDR3 carries no conserved terminal phenylalanine or tryptophan, so it likely arises from a read error. CDR3 region: CASIKRVQGSYEQYC. CDR3 in DNA: TGTGCCAGCATAAAGCGCGTACAGGGGTCGTACGAGCAGTACTGC. V is TRBV6-2 or TRBV6-3 and J is TRBJ2-7; 7 nucleotides match TRBD1. The CDR3 runs 15 residues. CDR1 and CDR2 from the germline V gene are MNHEY and SVGEGT. The junction had 13 bases not matched to a gene; V was cut back by 7 bases and J by 4 bases.

This chain joins TRBV19 and TRBJ1-4; no reliable D call. Deletions cut 6 bases from V and 5 bases from J, with 10 bases between. This CDR3 region has 13 residues. Germline-derived CDR1 and CDR2 are LNHDA and SQIVND (reference sequence). CDR3 sequence: CASSTIVNEKLFF. The CDR3 nucleotides read TGTGCCAGTAGCACCATCGTCAATGAAAAACTGTTTTTT.

At least ten counts were recorded for this clonotype. This sequence joins TRBV12-3 or TRBV12-4 and TRBJ2-3, with 10 nucleotides matching TRBD2. The CDR3 consists of 16 residues. V dropped 6 bases and J dropped 6; count of bases not matched to a gene: 12. In DNA form, the CDR3 reads TGTGCCAGCAGCCCCCGCCTAGCGGGAGTCCCCGATACGCAGTATTTT. This encodes CASSPRLAGVPDTQYF.

This chain connects TRBV28 to TRBJ1-5; 7 bases map to TRBD1. In germline, CDR1 is MDHEN, CDR2 SYDVKM. The junction had 5 bases not matched to a gene; V was cut back by 8 bases and J by 4 bases. The CDR3 length is 13 residues. The CDR3 sequence is CASLETGNQPQHF. CDR3 nucleotides: TGTGCCAGCCTTGAGACAGGGAATCAGCCCCAGCATTTT.

This chain's CDR3 is CASSFGDASYEQYF. In DNA, the CDR3 is TGTGCCAGCAGCTTCGGGGACGCTTCCTACGAGCAGTACTTC. V and J are TRBV5-6 and TRBJ2-7, with D perhaps given as TRBD1 or TRBD2 (5 bases each). Germline assignment: CDR1 SGHDT and CDR2 YYEEEE. The V end lost 2 bases, the J end lost 1 base, and 10 bases lay between the germline ends. The CDR3 loop spans 14 amino acids.

Regarding this clonotype: This may stem from a read error, because a much larger clone lies one nucleotide away. The J gene is TRBJ2-4, the V gene TRBV12-3 or TRBV12-4, with TRBD2 identical over 10 bases. This CDR3 region has 19 residues. With 0 bases clipped from V and 8 bases from J, the junction kept 16 bases outside the gene matches. CDR3 DNA: TGTGCCAGCAGTTTAGCGCCCCTTGGACAAGCGGGAGGGCCTGACATTCAGTACTTC. Residues: CASSLAPLGQAGGPDIQYF.

Comments on this clonotype: This could be a read error, since a much larger clone is one nucleotide away. The rearrangement joins TRBV5-6 to TRBJ2-4, with D unclear. Germline-derived CDR1 and CDR2 are SGHDT and YYEEEE. The CDR3 contains 12 residues. V was cut by 4 bases and J by 9 bases, with 11 bases left in between. Here the CDR3 reads CASSRARSIQYF. The CDR3 DNA is TGTGCCAGCAGCCGTGCCCGAAGCATTCAGTACTTC.

Notes on this clonotype: As the CDR3 is not closed by the conserved phenylalanine or tryptophan, this likely results from a read error. The V and J genes are TRBV20-1 and TRBJ2-7; 10 nucleotides line up with TRBD1. CDR3 length: 15 amino acids. The germline gives CDR1 DFQATT, CDR2 SNEGSKA (reference sequence). The DNA of the CDR3 is TGCTGTGCTCCGCCTGGGGGACAGGGGCCCTACGAGCAGTACATC. It is translated as CCAPPGGQGPYEQYI.

Regarding this clonotype: One base away lies a much larger clone, so this may be a sequencing read error. It is likely a read error, because the conserved phenylalanine at the end of the CDR3 is missing. No DNA is shown, since the ends of the CDR3 on it are uncertain; the CDR3 is the one TCRdb lists. This rearrangement joins TRBV12-3 or TRBV12-4 to TRBJ2-1; the table's D call of TRBD1 was not tested on the DNA. The length of the CDR3 is 12 amino acids, counting both ends. The CDR3 spells CASTSLGGGPHL.

Points on this clonotype: Germline and junction disagree at one end, which may indicate a read error. CDR3 loop: CASCLYTGLGYGYTF. As DNA, the CDR3 is TGTGCCAGCTGCTTATACACGGGGCTCGGCTATGGCTACACCTTC. The V gene is TRBV7-6, the J gene TRBJ1-2, with a possible D match to TRBD1 (5 bases). Germline loops: CDR1 SGHVS, CDR2 FNYEAQ. The CDR3 totals 15 residues.

In its sample, this clonotype was seen a few times. This chain uses TRBV2 with TRBJ2-2; 7 bases line up with TRBD1. Germline trimming cut 11 bases from V and 0 bases from J; bases unmatched to any gene: 6. There are 14 residues in the CDR3. Per germline, CDR1 SNHLY and CDR2 FYNNEI. The chain's CDR3 is CARGTDANTGELFF. Here the CDR3 DNA reads TGTGCCCGAGGGACAGACGCGAACACCGGGGAGCTGTTTTTT.

This clonotype was picked up many times. The V call is TRBV7-6, the J call TRBJ2-6; no reliable D call. CDR3 length: 14 residues. Germline CDR1 is SGHVS and CDR2 is FNYEAQ. Trimming removed 6 bases from V and 0 bases from J, with 6 bases in between. Written as DNA, the CDR3 is TGTGCCAGCAGTATATTCTCTGGGGCCAACGTCCTGACTTTC. This codes for CASSIFSGANVLTF.

This clonotype was seen a few times. J is TRBJ2-4 and V is TRBV28, with a weak D call TRBD1 (6 bases). This CDR3 comprises 14 residues. Trimming cost V 6 bases and J 6 bases, with 15 bases left between them. Germline V CDR1 and CDR2: MDHEN, SYDVKM. This chain's CDR3 is CASSPLTGINIQYF. The CDR3 bases are TGTGCCAGCAGCCCTCTAACAGGGATAAACATTCAGTACTTC. Filled out from reference TRBV28 and TRBJ2-4, the complete variable domain reads DVKVTQSSRYLVKRTGEKVFLECVQDMDHENMFWYRQDPGLGLRLIYFSYDVKMKEKGDIPEGYSVSREKKERFSLILESASTNQTSMYLCASSPLTGINIQYFGAGTRLSVL.

The V call is TRBV6-2 or TRBV6-3, the J call TRBJ2-2; no reliable D call. Germline assignment: CDR1 MNHEY and CDR2 SVGEGT. Trimming shortened V by 7 bases and J by 2 bases, and 14 bases separated the two germline ends. This CDR3 region has 15 residues. The DNA of the CDR3 is TGTGCCAGCAATCAGCTCCAGGAAAACACCGGGGAGCTGTTTTTT. This codes for CASNQLQENTGELFF.

Comment on this clonotype: A much larger clone differs by one base, so this may be a read error. The chain has TRBV2 and TRBJ2-4; D remains ambiguous. The CDR3 runs 13 residues. CDR1 and CDR2 (germline): SNHLY, FYNNEI. Trimming left V 7 bases short and J 8 bases short, with 15 bases between. The CDR3 nucleotides read TGTGCCAGCACTAATGGACCGGTGGACATTCAGTACTTC. This gives the protein CASTNGPVDIQYF.

As to this clonotype: The CDR3 does not close with the conserved phenylalanine or tryptophan, likely indicating a read error. The V gene is TRBV12-3 or TRBV12-4, the J gene TRBJ2-7, with D unresolved. Trimming stripped 2 bases from V and 3 bases from J, with 5 bases between. The CDR3 is 12 amino acids. The DNA of the CDR3 is TGTGCCAGCAGTTTAATCAGCTACGAGCAGTACATC. Translation: CASSLISYEQYI.

The J gene is TRBJ2-7, the V gene TRBV7-6; no firm D call. V was clipped by 5 bases and J by 0 bases, with 14 bases between them. CDR3 length: 15 amino acids. The germline CDR1 and CDR2 sequences are SGHVS and FNYEAQ. This CDR3 reads CASSPMGFLSYEQYF. CDR3 in DNA: TGTGCCAGCAGCCCGATGGGATTCCTCTCCTACGAGCAGTACTTC.

This clonotype was picked up many times. The V call is TRBV7-2, the J call TRBJ1-1; 9 nucleotides line up with TRBD1. The length of the CDR3 is 19 residues. Germline trimming cut 2 bases from V and 0 bases from J; bases unmatched to any gene: 13. Germline CDR1 reads SGHTA; CDR2 reads FQGNSA. Here the CDR3 DNA reads TGTGCCAGCAGCTTAATCCCTGTCGGGACAGGGTTGATGAACACTGAAGCTTTCTTT. Protein: CASSLIPVGTGLMNTEAFF.

The V gene is TRBV4-1, the J gene TRBJ2-7; D gene ambiguous. The CDR3 extends over 14 amino acids. With 0 bases removed from V and 2 bases from J, the gap between germline ends came to 8 bases. CDR1 is MGHRA, CDR2 YSYEKL, per germline. The DNA for the CDR3 is TGCGCCAGCAGCCAAGATATTGGGCCCTACGAGCAGTACTTC. Amino acids: CASSQDIGPYEQYF.

This clonotype has only a few counts. This CDR3 reads CASSRTLAGEPDTQYF. DNA for the CDR3: TGCGCCAGCAGCCGAACCTTAGCAGGAGAACCAGATACGCAGTATTTT. The chain has TRBV4-1 and TRBJ2-3; D uncertain. With 4 bases removed from V and 4 bases from J, the gap between germline ends came to 18 bases. The CDR3 consists of 16 residues. From germline, CDR1 is MGHRA and CDR2 YSYEKL.

This clonotype was detected a few times. The V call is TRBV20-1, the J call TRBJ2-5; 11 bases align to TRBD2. This CDR3 spans 15 amino acids. With V trimmed by 1 base and J by 4 bases, 5 bases remained unmatched. Germline assignment: CDR1 DFQATT and CDR2 SNEGSKA (reference sequence). This CDR3 is CSARGYLAGGETQYF. In nucleotides, the CDR3 is TGCAGTGCTAGAGGTTACCTAGCGGGAGGAGAGACCCAGTACTTC.